This entry lists 27 T cell receptor beta chains sequenced from one sample in a study of blood T cell repertoires in COVID-19. Data came from immunoSEQ multiplex PCR; TCRdb stores just in-frame clones and leaves some out. The table lists around 100,000 clones, approximately 89% of them singletons. The source material was peripheral blood. The receptors stem from a woman aged 60-75 years with COVID-19, enrolled during active disease.

The chain combines TRBV5-4 with TRBJ2-4, with 12 bases fitting TRBD1. The CDR3 totals 16 residues. V was pared by 4 bases and J by 7 bases, with 9 bases of the junction left unmatched. The germline V gene has CDR1 SGHNT and CDR2 YYREEE (reference sequence). Here the CDR3 reads CASSNRDRGLGNIQYF. The CDR3 bases are TGTGCCAGCAGCAACCGGGACAGGGGGCTAGGGAACATTCAGTACTTC.

The chain has TRBV4-2 and TRBJ2-2; tentatively, D is TRBD1 (5 bases). From germline, CDR1 is LGHNA and CDR2 YNFKEQ. The CDR3 consists of 13 residues. Trimming left V 10 bases short and J 0 bases short, with 9 bases between. In DNA form, the CDR3 reads TGTGCCACAGAAGGGGCGAACACCGGGGAGCTGTTTTTT. Amino acid sequence: CATEGANTGELFF.

The gene calls are TRBV5-4 and TRBJ1-4; D not certain. Looked up from germline, CDR1 is SGHNT and CDR2 is YYREEE (reference sequence). Trimming removed 4 bases from V and 0 bases from J, with 10 bases in between. CDR3 size: 15 residues. DNA of the CDR3: TGTGCCAGCAGCCGCGATAGCGCAACTAATGAAAAACTGTTTTTT. Encoded protein: CASSRDSATNEKLFF.

The V call is TRBV11-2, the J call TRBJ2-2, with 10 positions matching TRBD2. Losses at the gene ends were 4 bases for V and 6 bases for J; bases not matched to a gene: 8. The V gene's germline CDR1 is SGHAT and CDR2 FQNNGV. This CDR3 has 16 residues. CDR3 nucleotides: TGTGCCAGCAGCTCTATCACTAGCGGGGAGTCCGGGGAGCTGTTTTTT. It is translated as CASSSITSGESGELFF.

V and J are TRBV21-1 and TRBJ2-1; whether TRBD1, the table's D call, matches the DNA was not checked. TRBV21-1 corresponds to a pseudogene. The CDR3 covers 17 residues. CDR3 amino acids: CASSRDRVFPTYNEQFF. The CDR3 nucleotides are TGTGCCAGCAGCAGAGACAGGGTGTTCCCGACTTACAATGAGCAGTTCTTC.

This rearrangement joins TRBV9 to TRBJ2-1; 14 bases agree with TRBD2. The CDR3 is 17 residues long. Trimming at V came to 4 bases and at J to 9 bases, leaving 12 bases not matched to a gene. The germline CDR1 and CDR2 sequences are SGDLS and YYNGEE. The CDR3 loop reads CASSSWTSGGHGSEQFF. CDR3 in DNA: TGTGCCAGCAGCTCTTGGACTAGCGGGGGGCACGGGAGTGAGCAGTTCTTC.

In this sample, this clone turned up a few times. This chain joins TRBV7-6 and TRBJ1-2, with D perhaps matching TRBD1 (6 bases). The CDR3 spans 15 residues. CDR1 and CDR2 from the germline V gene are SGHVS and FNYEAQ. Between the trimmed V and J ends, which lost 0 bases and 5 bases, there was a span of 13 bases. Here the CDR3 reads CASSLASGAGYGYTF. Here the CDR3 DNA reads TGTGCCAGCAGCTTAGCATCAGGGGCCGGGTATGGCTACACCTTC.

The chain uses TRBV20-1 and TRBJ2-7, with 7 bases that match TRBD1. J gave up 3 bases and V 3 bases, and 8 bases lay outside the gene matches. This CDR3 has 14 amino acids. Germline V CDR1 and CDR2: DFQATT, SNEGSKA (reference sequence). This chain's CDR3 is CSASKGAQNYEQYF. The DNA for the CDR3 is TGCAGTGCTAGTAAGGGGGCGCAAAACTACGAGCAGTACTTC.

The genes are TRBV6-5 and TRBJ2-3; 8 nucleotides line up with TRBD2. The V and J ends lost 2 bases and 0 bases, in that order; junction bases with no gene match: 4. Germline V gene data show CDR1 as MNHEY and CDR2 as SVGAGI. There are 16 residues in the CDR3. Here the CDR3 reads CASSYARGASTDTQYF. The CDR3 DNA reads as TGTGCCAGCAGTTACGCGCGGGGGGCCAGCACAGATACGCAGTATTTT.

This clone showed up just once. This sequence joins TRBV7-9 and TRBJ1-1; D call uncertain. V was trimmed by 5 bases and J by 0 bases, leaving 7 bases between them. There are 13 residues in the CDR3. Looked up from germline, CDR1 is SEHNR and CDR2 is FQNEAQ (reference sequence). Written as DNA, the CDR3 is TGTGCCAGCAGCCCAGGAATGAACACTGAAGCTTTCTTT. Translation gives CASSPGMNTEAFF.

The chain links TRBV19 to TRBJ2-7, with 8 bases that match TRBD1. V was pared by 3 bases and J by 7 bases, with 11 bases of the junction left unmatched. The CDR3 covers 15 residues. Germline assignment: CDR1 LNHDA and CDR2 SQIVND (reference sequence). The CDR3: CASSIGTGPMGEQYF. The DNA of the CDR3 is TGTGCCAGTAGTATTGGGACAGGCCCGATGGGGGAGCAGTACTTC.

The rearrangement uses TRBV10-3 and TRBJ1-2, with a tentative D call TRBD1 (6 bases). The CDR3 totals 18 residues. The germline V and J ends were trimmed by 2 bases and 0 bases, with 19 bases remaining between them. CDR1 is ENHRY, CDR2 SYGVKD, per germline. The CDR3 DNA reads as TGTGCCATCAGTGAGCGGCGGCAGGGACATAACTCTAACTATGGCTACACCTTC. Its protein is CAISERRQGHNSNYGYTF.

This clone was found once. This chain connects TRBV13 to TRBJ2-1; TRBD2 matches 10 bases. The CDR3 extends over 16 amino acids. After removal of 4 bases from V and 4 bases from J, the junction contained 7 bases not matched to a gene. The germline CDR1 and CDR2 sequences are PRHDT and FYEKMQ (reference sequence). Here the CDR3 reads CASSSSGGPRYNEQFF. In DNA, the CDR3 is TGTGCCAGCAGCTCTAGCGGGGGTCCGAGGTACAATGAGCAGTTCTTC.

The V call is TRBV2, the J call TRBJ2-7; TRBD1 matches at 9 bases. The V gene end was trimmed by 7 bases and the J gene end by 1 base; junction bases not matched to a gene: 8. Per germline, CDR1 SNHLY and CDR2 FYNNEI. This CDR3 region has 15 residues. The CDR3 nucleotides are TGTGCCAGCACTAAACGGACAGGGGATTCCTACGAGCAGTACTTC. Amino acids: CASTKRTGDSYEQYF.

This clone was seen a single time. V is TRBV5-1 and J is TRBJ1-1; no firm D call. This CDR3 comprises 14 residues. Trimming removed 1 base at V and 1 base at J, with 8 bases between. From germline, CDR1 is SGHRS and CDR2 YFSETQ. CDR3 sequence reads: CASSLNLRNTEAFF. CDR3 in DNA: TGCGCCAGCAGCTTGAACTTACGGAACACTGAAGCTTTCTTT.

The rearrangement joins TRBV6-2 or TRBV6-3 to TRBJ1-1, with D maybe TRBD1 (5 bases). This CDR3 comprises 13 residues. CDR1 MNHEY and CDR2 SVGEGT come from the germline V gene. The V and J ends lost 2 bases and 3 bases respectively, with 7 bases between them. The CDR3 loop is CASSYQGDTEAFF. The CDR3 coding sequence is TGTGCCAGCAGTTACCAAGGGGACACTGAAGCTTTCTTT.

This clone was recorded only once. The V gene is TRBV29-1, the J gene TRBJ1-2; 12 bases agree with TRBD1. The CDR3 loop spans 15 amino acids. The germline V gene encodes CDR1 SQVTM and CDR2 ANQGSEA. J was trimmed by 7 bases and V by 6 bases; bases with no gene match: 12. Here the CDR3 DNA reads TGCAGCGTAGGATACCGGGACAGGGGGCGAGTTGGCTACACCTTC. This encodes CSVGYRDRGRVGYTF.

The V gene is TRBV27, the J gene TRBJ1-6; TRBD1 aligns across 8 bases. The CDR3 extends over 17 amino acids. J was trimmed by 14 bases and V by 3 bases; bases with no gene match: 18. Germline CDR1 and CDR2: MNHEY and SMNVEV (reference sequence). CDR3 coding DNA: TGTGCCAGCAGTTTTAATTACAGGGGGAAGAGCCTTAGGTCCCTCCACTTT. Encoded protein: CASSFNYRGKSLRSLHF.

The gene calls are TRBV5-6 and TRBJ2-3, with D tentatively TRBD2 (6 bases). In germline, CDR1 is SGHDT, CDR2 YYEEEE. V was cut by 4 bases and J by 2 bases, with 17 bases left in between. The CDR3 consists of 16 residues. The CDR3 DNA reads as TGTGCCAGCAGCCTCATTGGGCGGGGCTTCACAGATACGCAGTATTTT. Its translation: CASSLIGRGFTDTQYF.

This chain connects TRBV12-3 or TRBV12-4 to TRBJ1-2; D is unclear. V was pared by 2 bases and J by 2 bases, with 3 bases between. The CDR3 has 12 amino acids. CDR3 nucleotide sequence: TGTGCCAGCAGTTTACAGAACTATGGCTACACCTTC. Translating gives CASSLQNYGYTF.

There are a few counts of this clone. This chain connects TRBV10-2 to TRBJ2-3; TRBD2 agrees at 13 bases. Germline trimming cut 5 bases from V and 2 bases from J; bases unmatched to any gene: 4. There are 16 residues in the CDR3. The germline CDR1 and CDR2 sequences are WSHSY and SAAADI. The CDR3 loop reads CASSKGLAGNTDTQYF. The CDR3, as DNA: TGCGCCAGCAGTAAGGGACTAGCGGGAAACACAGATACGCAGTATTTT.

The gene calls are TRBV7-9 and TRBJ1-1; the D gene is possibly TRBD1 (5 bases). V was pared by 5 bases and J by 1 base, with 20 bases between. CDR1 is SEHNR, CDR2 FQNEAQ, per germline (reference sequence). The CDR3 contains 17 residues. The CDR3 coding sequence is TGTGCCAGCAGCCCCCGTTGGGGGGGAGAGTCGAACACTGAAGCTTTCTTT. Residues: CASSPRWGGESNTEAFF.

The chain joins TRBV19 to TRBJ1-5; 7 nucleotides align to TRBD1. Trimming removed 6 bases from V and 6 bases from J; junction bases left unmatched: 11. This CDR3 contains 15 residues. Germline assignment: CDR1 LNHDA and CDR2 SQIVND (reference sequence). The chain's CDR3 is CASSYNDRVSQPQHF. Here the CDR3 DNA reads TGTGCCAGTAGCTACAACGACAGGGTAAGTCAGCCCCAGCATTTT.

CDR3 in DNA: TGTGCCATCAGTGAGACCCGACTAGCGGGGGGATTTAATGAGCAGTTCTTC. Translation gives CAISETRLAGGFNEQFF. The J gene is TRBJ2-1, the V gene TRBV10-3, with 13 bases aligning to TRBD2. Germline V gene sequence: CDR1 ENHRY, CDR2 SYGVKD. J gave up 7 bases and V 2 bases, and 8 bases lay outside the gene matches. The CDR3 covers 17 residues.

This chain joins TRBV6-1 and TRBJ1-2; D gene unclear. The CDR3 totals 13 residues. V was clipped by 1 base and J by 8 bases, with 11 bases between them. The germline gives CDR1 MNHNS, CDR2 SASEGT. The CDR3 loop reads CASSEVSGNGYTF. The CDR3, as DNA: TGTGCCAGCAGTGAAGTCTCGGGGAACGGCTACACCTTC.

The rearrangement uses TRBV5-1 and TRBJ2-5, with a tentative D call TRBD2 (6 bases). Per germline, CDR1 SGHRS and CDR2 YFSETQ. The CDR3 has 15 residues. Trimming stripped 0 bases from V and 5 bases from J, with 14 bases between. The CDR3 protein is CASSLDRGGKETQYF. The CDR3 region has the DNA TGCGCCAGCAGCTTGGATAGGGGAGGAAAGGAGACCCAGTACTTC.

The rearrangement links TRBV9 to TRBJ1-1, with D possibly matching TRBD1 (5 bases). Germline V gives CDR1 SGDLS, CDR2 YYNGEE. Trimming stripped 3 bases from V and 3 bases from J, with 15 bases between. The CDR3 is made up of 15 amino acids. The CDR3 reads CASSGRWGRDTEAFF. CDR3 sequence (DNA): TGTGCCAGCAGCGGGCGATGGGGGAGGGACACTGAAGCTTTCTTT. Filled out from reference TRBV9 and TRBJ1-1, the complete variable domain reads DSGVTQTPKHLITATGQRVTLRCSPRSGDLSVYWYQQSLDQGLQFLIQYYNGEERAKGNILERFSAQQFPDLHSELNLSSLELGDSALYFCASSGRWGRDTEAFFGQGTRLTVV.